This entry lists 5 T cell receptor beta chains sequenced from one sample in a study of beta chain features in type 1 diabetes. Antigens of these TCRs are unknown. Sequenced material consisted of expressed TCRB transcripts (all of the isolated RNA was reverse transcribed). Profiling relied on immunoSEQ multiplex PCR, and the TCRdb table lists in-frame clones only, not all of them. The sample carries 630,000 or so clones, about 14% recorded once. General study points: Shortening that was moderate but significant affected the TCRB CDR3s of Type 1 diabetes patients in all four CD4+ subsets.

Sequenced: naive CD4+ T cells from blood. The receptors originated from a man between 18 and 29 years old with type 1 diabetes.

This clone was detected a few times. The chain joins TRBV11-2 to TRBJ2-2; a possible D gene is TRBD2 (6 bases). The CDR3 spans 12 residues. Germline V CDR1 and CDR2: SGHAT, FQNNGV. The ends were cut back, 8 bases at V and 6 bases at J, with 10 bases in the middle. The CDR3 spells CASFREPGELFF. The CDR3 DNA reads TGTGCCAGCTTTCGGGAGCCCGGGGAGCTGTTTTTT.

About this clone: At one of its ends the junction is not consistent with the germline gene, which may arise from a read error. The chain recombines TRBV7-2 with TRBJ1-2; tentatively, D is TRBD1 (5 bases). The CDR3 contains 12 residues. CDR1 is SGHTA and CDR2 is FQGNSA in the germline V gene. CDR3 sequence: CASSLGLPEHAF. The CDR3 DNA follows: TGTGCCAGCAGCTTGGGACTACCAGAGCACGCCTTC.

This clone has a handful of counts. The chain has TRBV19 and TRBJ2-3; D unclear. Germline CDR1 LNHDA, CDR2 SQIVND (reference sequence). The CDR3 is made up of 15 amino acids. Trimming took 3 bases from V and 3 from J, leaving 13 bases between them. The CDR3: CASSMRTTRTDTQYF. The CDR3 DNA follows: TGTGCCAGTAGTATGAGGACGACACGTACAGATACGCAGTATTTT. The variable domain in full, with the rest retrieved from reference TRBV19 and TRBJ2-3, is DGGITQSPKYLFRKEGQNVTLSCEQNLNHDAMYWYRQDPGQGLRLIYYSQIVNDFQKGDIAEGYSVSREKKESFPLTVTSAQKNPTAFYLCASSMRTTRTDTQYFGPGTRLTVL.

This chain links TRBV30 with TRBJ2-7, with 8 bases identical to TRBD2. J was trimmed by 2 bases and V by 1 base; bases with no gene match: 28. Germline loops: CDR1 GTSNPN, CDR2 SVGIG (reference sequence). The CDR3 has 22 amino acids. The CDR3 DNA reads as TGTGCCTGGAGTGGTTCCCGGGGAGGGAGCGGGAGCCCACAAGGGTCGGCCTACGAGCAGTACTTC. It translates to CAWSGSRGGSGSPQGSAYEQYF.

The chain links TRBV6-1 to TRBJ2-4; 10 bases are a match to TRBD2. The CDR3 runs to 15 residues. The V and J ends lost 6 bases and 1 base, in that order; junction bases with no gene match: 3. CDR1 is MNHNS and CDR2 is SASEGT in the germline V gene. The CDR3 sequence: CASSSAGGAKNIQYF. The CDR3 bases are TGTGCCAGCAGCTCAGCGGGGGGGGCCAAAAACATTCAGTACTTC.